Listed here is a single T cell receptor (beta chain). The antigen remains unidentified. The data were obtained in a study of T cells after posttransplantation cyclophosphamide. Study results and caveats: Skin or GI-infiltrating T cells shared few TRB sequences with blood.

Clones were read by immunoSEQ multiplex PCR, and TCRdb kept only the in-frame ones, dropping some. The sample consists of thousands of clones, roughly three fifths of them appearing once. Sequenced input: memory CD8+ T cells sorted from blood. The sequence was collected from a woman aged 25 to 39 in good health and a related stem cell transplant donor.

The CDR3 spells CASSQERTANSYEQYF. CDR3 in DNA: TGCGCCAGCAGCCAAGAACGGACAGCGAACTCCTACGAGCAGTACTTC. The chain uses TRBV4-3 and TRBJ2-7; maybe TRBD1 (6 bases). Trimming removed 0 bases from V and 0 bases from J, with 12 bases in between. Germline V lookup: CDR1 LGHNA, CDR2 YSLEER. The CDR3 spans 16 residues.